The clone carrying this T cell receptor (beta chain) was observed at least ten times. Its target is unknown. This record comes from a study of HIV-infected patients and healthy controls. Study conclusions and caveats: HIV+ repertoires were severely depleted of MAIT alpha-chain CDR3s, unlike healthy controls. HIV-associated CDR3 frequencies dropped significantly during therapy; CMV-associated ones, mostly rising, changed nonsignificantly.

The CDR3 runs 12 residues. The germline V gene has CDR1 SGHDT and CDR2 YYEEEE. Trimming took off 3 bases at V and 4 bases at J, with 5 bases between the two ends. Approximately 510 ng RNA was reverse transcribed with alpha and beta constant-region primers. Using multiplexing indices, alpha and beta chain libraries were generated apart by chain-specific third strand synthesis. One primer pair amplified all rearrangements per chain; each cDNA got molecular barcodes. Second strand synthesis was primed from the SP2 site. TCRdb reanalysed the 5' RACE reads using MiXCR and keeps one entry per CDR3 protein. The sample records about 16,000 distinct CDR3 sequences, 9.4% being singletons. The repertoire came from unfractionated whole blood and reflected all unsorted peripheral T cells.

This TCR came from an adult in good health. The sample taken for sequencing was blood. J is TRBJ1-3 and V is TRBV5-6; D is unclear. For the CDR3, the DNA is TGTGCCAGCAGCTGGGCGGGAAACACCATATATTTT. It is translated as CASSWAGNTIYF.